This note documents a single T cell receptor (delta chain) sequence. Since a far larger clone is one base different, this is likely a read error. In the same sample, other DNA sequences code for this CDR3. These data belong to a study of γδ T cells in repeated Plasmodium falciparum infection. Study context: Over 644 days, donors received four mosquito-bite P. falciparum NF54 infections. Each infection was followed by sampling at 21 days, plus baseline and some pre-infection draws.

The CDR3 length is 24 residues. CDR1 is TSWWSYY and CDR2 is QGS in the germline V gene. Gammadelta T cells were flow-sorted from PBMC into Vgamma9/Vdelta2+ and Vdelta2-negative populations for bulk analysis. Each sorted gammadelta sample had TRG and TRD chains sequenced. With CATT, TCRdb re-called clones from the multiplex PCR reads. The sample lists around 49,000 delta-chain clones; roughly 2% were seen once. This sequence joins TRDV1 and TRDJ1; 11 nucleotides agree with TRDD3. Sequencing used gamma-delta T cells from blood. This sequence originates from a pool of human donors (malaria-infected and uninfected, not separated). CDR3 protein: CALGKPSRVGDTLTANEPPDKLIF. The DNA of the CDR3 is TGTGCCCTTGGGAAACCCTCTCGGGTGGGGGATACGCTAACGGCCAACGAGCCCCCCGATAAACTCATCTTT.